This entry lists 8 T cell receptor beta chains sequenced from one sample in a study of T cells in Graves' hyperthyroidism and ophthalmopathy. Researchers amplified the TCR beta CDR3 regions from RNA transcripts. HTBI primers were the set used in a first-round RT-PCR of the TCR CDR3. TCRdb re-called the multiplex PCR reads with MiXCR, one entry per CDR3 protein. The sample shows roughly 290,000 distinct CDR3 sequences, approximately 15% of them seen only once. Material for sequencing was blood. The receptors come from an older woman with Graves' ophthalmopathy.

This clonotype has just a few counts. This sequence joins TRBV5-4 and TRBJ2-3; 11 bases are shared with TRBD2. Unmatched junction bases numbered 24, after V lost 4 bases and J lost 2 bases. This CDR3 has 22 residues. In germline, CDR1 is SGHNT, CDR2 YYREEE (reference sequence). This CDR3 reads CASSQDKLRSGGVWENTDTQYF. The CDR3 DNA follows: TGTGCCAGCAGCCAAGATAAGCTCCGTAGCGGGGGGGTCTGGGAGAACACAGATACGCAGTATTTT.

This clonotype was seen only a few times. The chain uses TRBV28 and TRBJ1-4; perhaps TRBD1 as D (5 bases). V lost 2 bases to trimming and J lost 8 bases, with 12 bases between them. Germline CDR1 reads MDHEN; CDR2 reads SYDVKM. CDR3 length equals 14 residues. CDR3 in amino acids: CASSLGQGLEKLFF. The CDR3 DNA reads as TGTGCCAGCAGTTTAGGGCAGGGTTTGGAAAAACTGTTTTTT. Full variable domain (missing parts from reference TRBV28 and TRBJ1-4): DVKVTQSSRYLVKRTGEKVFLECVQDMDHENMFWYRQDPGLGLRLIYFSYDVKMKEKGDIPEGYSVSREKKERFSLILESASTNQTSMYLCASSLGQGLEKLFFGSGTQLSVL.

This clonotype showed up many times. The rearrangement joins TRBV5-1 to TRBJ2-3; D possibly uses TRBD1 or TRBD2 (5 bases each). Trimming took 5 bases from V and 0 from J, leaving 10 bases between them. Germline values: CDR1 SGHRS, CDR2 YFSETQ. The CDR3 is 14 residues long. CDR3 sequence reads: CASRDGTSTDTQYF. The CDR3 DNA is TGCGCCAGCAGAGATGGGACCAGCACAGATACGCAGTATTTT.

This clonotype was observed at least ten times. This chain links TRBV28 with TRBJ1-3; a possible D gene is TRBD1 (5 bases). V was trimmed by 2 bases and J by 4 bases, leaving 18 bases between them. Germline CDR1 is MDHEN and CDR2 is SYDVKM. There are 17 residues in the CDR3. Here the CDR3 reads CASSLIGARTLGNTIYF. CDR3 DNA sequence: TGTGCCAGCAGTTTAATAGGGGCACGGACCCTCGGAAACACCATATATTTT. Based on the CDR3 plus reference TRBV28 and TRBJ1-3, the full variable domain is DVKVTQSSRYLVKRTGEKVFLECVQDMDHENMFWYRQDPGLGLRLIYFSYDVKMKEKGDIPEGYSVSREKKERFSLILESASTNQTSMYLCASSLIGARTLGNTIYFGEGSWLTVV.

Note on this clonotype: The junction shows a germline mismatch at one end, possibly a read error. V is TRBV16 and J is TRBJ1-1; D possibly corresponds to TRBD1 (6 bases). Per germline, CDR1 KGHSY and CDR2 FQNENV. CDR3 length equals 14 residues. CDR3 in amino acids: CPSRRRGENTEAFF. The CDR3 DNA sequence: TGTCCCAGCAGGCGAAGGGGGGAGAACACTGAAGCTTTCTTT.

This clonotype was seen ten or more times. This rearrangement joins TRBV5-1 to TRBJ1-5, with no clear D. This CDR3 contains 13 residues. The V end was cut by 0 bases, the J end by 4 bases, with 5 bases between. Looked up from germline, CDR1 is SGHRS and CDR2 is YFSETQ. The CDR3 spells CASSLGENQPQHF. CDR3 DNA sequence: TGCGCCAGCAGCTTGGGGGAGAATCAGCCCCAGCATTTT.

Many counts were recorded for this clonotype. The chain couples TRBV6-1 to TRBJ2-3; 10 bases are a match to TRBD1. CDR3 length equals 14 residues. Unmatched junction bases numbered 1, after V lost 5 bases and J lost 2 bases. The germline V gene encodes CDR1 MNHNS and CDR2 SASEGT. The CDR3 DNA reads as TGTGCCAGCAGTAGACAGGGGGCCACAGATACGCAGTATTTT. Translating it yields CASSRQGATDTQYF.

This clonotype was seen more than once but under ten times. The chain is built from TRBV20-1 and TRBJ1-6; tentative D call: TRBD1 (5 bases). Trimming shortened V by 7 bases and J by 5 bases, and 15 bases separated the two germline ends. The germline CDR1 and CDR2 sequences are DFQATT and SNEGSKA (reference sequence). The CDR3 is made up of 14 amino acids. The chain's CDR3 is CSVQIVGDNSPLHF. The CDR3 DNA reads as TGCAGTGTTCAAATCGTGGGGGATAATTCACCCCTCCACTTT.